The sequence of this TCR beta chain was determined in a study of human T cells and chemical hapten exposure. About the study: How much TCR each sample yielded varied, mostly because pooled library volumes differed slightly. Study-level findings and limits: No alteration of TCRs above 1 in 1000 frequency was seen with DPC sensitization.

Worth noting for this clonotype: Its cognate antigen is unknown.

RNA extraction used unfractionated whole blood as the source of total RNA. Individual cDNA molecules had unique molecular identifiers attached to them by the library. Study processing details: Sample TCR counts, which ranged from roughly 20,000 to 750,000, had a median of around 96,000. TCRdb called the 5' RACE reads again in MiXCR, with one record for every CDR3 protein. The V and J calls and clone size come from TCRdb's table, not from the authors' own analysis. Of approximately 81,000 distinct CDR3 sequences listed, about 8% were seen once; the top ten hold about 2.1%. The CDR3 covers 15 residues. The J segment lost 3 bases and the V segment lost 2 bases, leaving 6 bases of the junction unmatched. Germline assignment: CDR1 MNHEY and CDR2 SVGEGT.

The chain carries TRBV6-2 or TRBV6-3 and TRBJ1-2; 7 nucleotides line up with TRBD1. The receptor was derived from a male donor in good health. For the CDR3, the DNA is TGTGCCAGCAGTTACCTGGGACAGTGGGACTATGGCTACACCTTC. Amino acid sequence: CASSYLGQWDYGYTF.